The following is a T cell receptor (beta chain) sequence with its context. The specificity of this receptor is unknown. No much larger clonotype is one base removed from it; base qualities were not supplied. The junction shows trimming of 4 bases on V and 6 bases on J, and the gene matches do not reach 2 bases of it. The CDR3, cysteine through phenylalanine, is 13 amino acids long. CDR3 DNA is the only sequence kept; it has 39 bases, read in frame from the first base. Sequences SGHNT (CDR1) and YYREEE (CDR2) are obtained from the germline V gene (reference sequence). Libraries were prepared through the immunoSEQ multiplex PCR assay. TCRdb re-hosts the immuneACCESS table, in-frame sequences only. Its copies lack some clones; in the studies checked, an unresolved V gene accounts for under half of them, and the cause for the rest is not known. This sample comprises about 500,000 clones, around 78% of them detected only once. In total, the top ten clones hold about 0.013% of the sample.

The data were obtained in a study of shared T cell receptors in the human thymus (dated by TCRdb to the early 2020s). At the level of the whole study: The study investigated the way shared, self-reactive T-cell receptor alpha chains are produced in the human thymus.

These data are also associated with another study on human thymus T cells. From that second study: Immunologically healthy infants undergoing open corrective cardiac surgery for congenital heart defects in Finland were used as donors. The thymus tissue came from surgical resects taken out during corrective cardiac surgery. V and J gene segment usage appeared biased in both thymic and peripheral blood repertoires. Highly overlapping thymic TCR repertoires among unrelated individuals were reported in the related research. The study described the TCR alpha and beta repertoires in under ten infant thymus samples and a handful of matching peripheral blood samples. Donor ages ranged from about 6 to 250 days, and the cohort comprised about six male and two female infants. Thymocytes were mechanically released from the tissue and were stored as pellets of about 9-33 million cells at -70 degrees C. Genomic DNA was extracted from frozen cell pellets with a QIAsymphony instrument. Using the immunoSEQ multiplex PCR assay, the TCRB and TCRAD loci were amplified from a standardized quantity of quality-controlled genomic DNA. The V(D)J region was spanned by amplicons of a length sufficient to cover the CDR3 and to identify V and J genes. Through the commercial immunoSEQ service, the amplicons were sequenced on an Illumina platform. Primer bias and sequencing errors were corrected as previously described, and TCRAD and TCRB definitions were based on the IMGT database. Repertoires were analysed with immunoSEQ Analyzer 3.0 and VDJTools, covering basic statistics, V/J segment usage, diversity estimates, rarefaction and pairwise overlap. To estimate diversity, the Chao1, ChaoE, Efron-Thisted, Shannon and inverse Simpson indices were applied, and diversity was also estimated on datasets down-sampled to the smallest sample. Repertoire overlap was assessed by strict matching of CDR3 nucleotide sequence, V gene and J gene, and clustering was done by Jaccard-based multidimensional scaling. On average, thymus samples yielded 750,000 to 1,000,000 unique TCRB clonotypes, whereas blood samples yielded about 80,000.

The TCR comes from a boy under three years old with a congenital heart defect. Donor details come from another sample of the same person, matched by shared clones. The sample was thymocytes. The sequence joins TRBV5-4 to TRBJ2-4; TRBD1 aligns with 9 central bases. The sequenced DNA is TGTGCCAGCAGCCAGGACAGGGGAAACATTCAGTACTTC. Its coded protein is CASSQDRGNIQYF.